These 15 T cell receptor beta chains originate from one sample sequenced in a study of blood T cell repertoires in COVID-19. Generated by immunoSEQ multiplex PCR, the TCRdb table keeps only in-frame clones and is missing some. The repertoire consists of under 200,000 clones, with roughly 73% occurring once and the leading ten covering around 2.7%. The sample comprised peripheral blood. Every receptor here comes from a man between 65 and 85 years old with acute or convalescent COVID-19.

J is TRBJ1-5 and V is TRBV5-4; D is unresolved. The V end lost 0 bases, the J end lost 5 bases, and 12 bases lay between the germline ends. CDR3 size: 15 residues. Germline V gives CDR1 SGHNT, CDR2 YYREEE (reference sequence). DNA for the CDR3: TGTGCCAGCAGCTTGGGGCCGACGCGGGATCAGCCCCAGCATTTT. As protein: CASSLGPTRDQPQHF.

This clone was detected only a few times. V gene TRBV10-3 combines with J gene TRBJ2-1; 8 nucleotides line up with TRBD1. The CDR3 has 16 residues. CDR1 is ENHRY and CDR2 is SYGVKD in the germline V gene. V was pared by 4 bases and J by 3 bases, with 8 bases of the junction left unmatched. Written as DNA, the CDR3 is TGTGCCATCAGTGGGATAGGACAGGGCCACTACAATGAGCAGTTCTTC. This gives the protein CAISGIGQGHYNEQFF.

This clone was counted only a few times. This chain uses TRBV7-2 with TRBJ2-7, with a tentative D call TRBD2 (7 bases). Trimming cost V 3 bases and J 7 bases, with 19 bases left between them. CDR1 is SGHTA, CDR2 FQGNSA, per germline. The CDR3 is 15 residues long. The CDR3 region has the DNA TGTGCCAGCAGCTTTAGTCGGGGGGCCGGAGAAGAGCAGTACTTC. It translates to CASSFSRGAGEEQYF.

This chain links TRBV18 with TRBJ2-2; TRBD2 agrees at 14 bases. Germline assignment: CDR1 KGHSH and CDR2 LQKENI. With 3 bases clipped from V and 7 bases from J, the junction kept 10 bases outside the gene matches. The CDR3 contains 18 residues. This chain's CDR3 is CASSPLPGLAGDHGELFF. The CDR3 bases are TGTGCCAGCTCACCTCTCCCGGGACTAGCGGGAGATCACGGGGAGCTGTTTTTT. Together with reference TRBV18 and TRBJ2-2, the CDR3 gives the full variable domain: NAGVMQNPRHLVRRRGQEARLRCSPMKGHSHVYWYRQLPEEGLKFMVYLQKENIIDESGMPKERFSAEFPKEGPSILRIQQVVRGDSAAYFCASSPLPGLAGDHGELFFGEGSRLTVL.

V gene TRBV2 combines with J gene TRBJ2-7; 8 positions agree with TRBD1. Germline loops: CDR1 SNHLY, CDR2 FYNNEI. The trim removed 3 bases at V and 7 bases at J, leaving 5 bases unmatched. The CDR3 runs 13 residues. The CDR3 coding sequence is TGTGCCAGCAGTGAGCGCGGGACAGGAGAGCAGTACTTC. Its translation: CASSERGTGEQYF.

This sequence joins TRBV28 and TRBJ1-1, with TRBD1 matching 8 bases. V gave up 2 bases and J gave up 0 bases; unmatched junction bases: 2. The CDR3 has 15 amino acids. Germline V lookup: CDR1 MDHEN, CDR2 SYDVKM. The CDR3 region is CASSLTGGMNTEAFF. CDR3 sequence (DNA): TGTGCCAGCAGTTTAACAGGGGGTATGAACACTGAAGCTTTCTTT.

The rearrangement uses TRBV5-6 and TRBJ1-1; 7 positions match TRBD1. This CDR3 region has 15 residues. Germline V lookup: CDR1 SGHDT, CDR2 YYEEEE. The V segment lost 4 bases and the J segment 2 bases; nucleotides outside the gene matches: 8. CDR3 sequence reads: CASSPGDSLNTEAFF. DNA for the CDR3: TGTGCCAGCAGCCCGGGGGACAGCTTAAACACTGAAGCTTTCTTT.

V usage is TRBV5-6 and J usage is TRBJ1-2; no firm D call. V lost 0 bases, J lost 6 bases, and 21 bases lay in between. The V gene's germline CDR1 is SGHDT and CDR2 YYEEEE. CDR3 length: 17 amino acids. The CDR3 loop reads CASSLVGRSGGVDGYTF. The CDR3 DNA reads TGTGCCAGCAGCTTGGTCGGGCGATCGGGCGGGGTGGATGGCTACACCTTC.

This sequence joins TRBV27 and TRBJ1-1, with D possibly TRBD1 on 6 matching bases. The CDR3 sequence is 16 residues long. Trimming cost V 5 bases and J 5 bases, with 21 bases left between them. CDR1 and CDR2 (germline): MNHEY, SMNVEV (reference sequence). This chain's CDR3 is CASSPTGGGLGTEAFF. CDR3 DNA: TGTGCCAGCAGTCCGACGGGAGGGGGGCTAGGTACTGAAGCTTTCTTT.

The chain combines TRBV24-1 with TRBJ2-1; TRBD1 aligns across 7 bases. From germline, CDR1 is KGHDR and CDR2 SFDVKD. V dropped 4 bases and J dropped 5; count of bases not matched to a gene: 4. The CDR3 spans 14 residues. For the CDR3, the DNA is TGTGCCACCAGTGAGCCGGGACAGCACAATGAGCAGTTCTTC. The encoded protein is CATSEPGQHNEQFF.

CDR3: CASSTGQGNTEAFF. CDR3 DNA sequence: TGCGCCAGCAGCACGGGACAGGGGAACACTGAAGCTTTCTTT. The chain has TRBV5-1 and TRBJ1-1; the match to TRBD1 covers 9 bases. V lost 4 bases to trimming and J lost 1 base; unmatched junction nucleotides: 2. This CDR3 is 14 amino acids long. The germline V gene has CDR1 SGHRS and CDR2 YFSETQ. Full variable domain (remainder filled in from reference TRBV5-1 and TRBJ1-1): KAGVTQTPRYLIKTRGQQVTLSCSPISGHRSVSWYQQTPGQGLQFLFEYFSETQRNKGNFPGRFSGRQFSNSRSEMNVSTLELGDSALYLCASSTGQGNTEAFFGQGTRLTVV.

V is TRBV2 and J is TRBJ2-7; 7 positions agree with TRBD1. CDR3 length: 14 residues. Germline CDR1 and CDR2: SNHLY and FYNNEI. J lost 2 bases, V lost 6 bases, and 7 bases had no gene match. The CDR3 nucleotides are TGTGCCAGCAGGTCACTGACAGGGACCTACGAGCAGTACTTC. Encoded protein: CASRSLTGTYEQYF.

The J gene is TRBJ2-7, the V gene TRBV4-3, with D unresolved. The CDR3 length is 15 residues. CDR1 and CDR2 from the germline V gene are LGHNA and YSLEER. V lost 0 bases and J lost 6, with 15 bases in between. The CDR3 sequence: CASSQDLEVMAEQYF. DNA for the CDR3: TGCGCCAGCAGCCAAGATCTTGAGGTTATGGCCGAGCAGTACTTC.

The CDR3 DNA follows: TGCGCCAGCAGCTGGGGGGTGAACACTGAAGCTTTCTTT. Translated: CASSWGVNTEAFF. The V gene is TRBV5-1, the J gene TRBJ1-1; D possibly corresponds to TRBD1 (5 bases). The CDR3 is made up of 13 amino acids. Trimming cost V 3 bases and J 0 bases, with 6 bases left between them. Germline assignment: CDR1 SGHRS and CDR2 YFSETQ.

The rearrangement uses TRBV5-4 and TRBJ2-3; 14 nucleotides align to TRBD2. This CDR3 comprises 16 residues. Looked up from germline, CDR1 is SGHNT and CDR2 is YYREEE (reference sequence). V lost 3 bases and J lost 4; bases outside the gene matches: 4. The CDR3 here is CASSSTSGGAADTQYF. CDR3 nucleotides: TGTGCCAGCAGCTCGACTAGCGGGGGGGCCGCAGATACGCAGTATTTT.